This T cell receptor (beta chain) was retrieved from a study of T cell changes during pregnancy in multiple sclerosis. TCRdb's table, derived via immunoSEQ multiplex PCR, lists solely in-frame clones and lacks some. The table has 43,000 or so clones, roughly 93% seen once. Trimming at V came to 4 bases and at J to 3 bases, leaving 10 bases not matched to a gene. The CDR3 extends over 15 amino acids. The germline gives CDR1 SGHNT, CDR2 YYREEE (reference sequence). Sequencing was performed on PBMCs (not recorded whether the cells were cultured). This rearrangement joins TRBV5-4 to TRBJ2-7; 7 bases map to TRBD1. The TCR originated in a female donor with multiple sclerosis, enrolled in a pregnancy study. The CDR3 is CASSDPGTALYEQYF. DNA for the CDR3: TGTGCCAGCAGCGATCCAGGGACAGCCCTCTACGAGCAGTACTTC.